What follows are 17 T cell receptor beta chains derived from one specimen sequenced in a study of response to subunit inactivated influenza vaccine. Each CDR3 protein gets one entry after TCRdb re-called the RT-PCR reads with MiXCR. The sample has 710,000 or so distinct CDR3 sequences; 15% to 18% are singletons. The sample in question was PBMCs from blood, obtained 12 days after vaccination. These receptors were obtained from a man aged 50-59 years who received an inactivated influenza vaccine.

The chain has TRBV6-5 and TRBJ2-5; D possibly matches TRBD1 or TRBD2 (8 bases each). CDR1 is MNHEY and CDR2 is SVGAGI in the germline V gene. CDR3 length equals 17 residues. V shed 4 bases and J shed 7 bases, with 25 bases lying between them. CDR3 amino acids: CASSSLGQGLVSGTQYF. DNA for the CDR3: TGTGCCAGCAGTTCCCTTGGACAGGGACTAGTTTCGGGGACCCAGTACTTC.

The genes are TRBV7-9 and TRBJ2-1; 11 positions agree with TRBD2. Germline CDR1 SEHNR, CDR2 FQNEAQ (reference sequence). The CDR3 totals 17 residues. V shed 3 bases, J shed 6 bases, and the junction held 10 bases outside the gene matches. DNA of the CDR3: TGTGCCAGCAGCTTTTGGTCTAGCGGGAGGAACCGCAATGAGCAGTTCTTC. Its protein is CASSFWSSGRNRNEQFF.

This chain uses TRBV29-1 with TRBJ2-3, with D perhaps being TRBD1 or TRBD2 (5 bases each). This CDR3 comprises 15 residues. Per the germline V gene, CDR1 is SQVTM and CDR2 is ANQGSEA. Trimming cost V 8 bases and J 0 bases, with 18 bases left between them. The CDR3 is CSLLTGDGSTDTQYF. The CDR3 bases are TGCAGCCTTCTTACCGGGGACGGCAGCACAGATACGCAGTATTTT.

This clonotype appeared a few times. V usage is TRBV5-1 and J usage is TRBJ2-3, with 9 bases that match TRBD2. The CDR3 length is 16 residues. V lost 4 bases, J lost 2 bases, and 8 bases stayed unmatched. The germline V gene has CDR1 SGHRS and CDR2 YFSETQ. The CDR3, as DNA: TGCGCCAGCAGCCCCGGGAGCGGGGGGCCCACAGATACGCAGTATTTT. Translated: CASSPGSGGPTDTQYF.

V usage is TRBV27 and J usage is TRBJ2-5; TRBD2 matches 9 bases. The V gene's germline CDR1 is MNHEY and CDR2 SMNVEV (reference sequence). Trimming cost V 6 bases and J 4 bases; bases outside gene matches: 6. The CDR3 length is 14 residues. The CDR3 protein is CASRLAGVGETQYF. The CDR3 DNA follows: TGTGCCAGCAGATTAGCGGGAGTAGGAGAGACCCAGTACTTC.

The chain recombines TRBV5-5 with TRBJ2-1; 9 bases are a match to TRBD2. The germline V gene has CDR1 SGHKS and CDR2 YYEKEE (reference sequence). Germline trimming cut 4 bases from V and 4 bases from J; bases unmatched to any gene: 9. This CDR3 is 16 amino acids long. The CDR3 sequence is CASSGGTSLSYNEQFF. In nucleotides, the CDR3 is TGTGCCAGCAGCGGGGGGACTAGCCTCTCATACAATGAGCAGTTCTTC.

The gene calls are TRBV20-1 and TRBJ2-7; D may correspond to TRBD1 or TRBD2 (5 bases each). Per the germline V gene, CDR1 is DFQATT and CDR2 is SNEGSKA (reference sequence). The CDR3 is made up of 14 amino acids. V was cut by 5 bases and J by 3 bases, with 17 bases left in between. In DNA form, the CDR3 reads TGCAGTGCTGAGAGGGGTCGACGCCTCTACGAGCAGTACTTC. Amino acids: CSAERGRRLYEQYF.

This clonotype was counted between two and nine times. The chain carries TRBV20-1 and TRBJ2-1; 12 bases align to TRBD2. The length of the CDR3 is 15 residues. CDR1 is DFQATT and CDR2 is SNEGSKA in the germline V gene (reference sequence). V shed 5 bases, J shed 5 bases, and the junction held 7 bases outside the gene matches. The CDR3 nucleotides read TGCAGTGCTTCCCGACTAGCGGGAGACCACAATGAGCAGTTCTTC. Its protein is CSASRLAGDHNEQFF.

This clonotype has more than one count but fewer than ten. J is TRBJ1-6 and V is TRBV6-1; D possibly corresponds to TRBD1 (5 bases). Germline assignment: CDR1 MNHNS and CDR2 SASEGT. The CDR3 length is 14 residues. V lost 6 bases and J 14 bases, leaving 20 bases between the germline ends. CDR3: CASRPWDASSALHF. The CDR3 DNA reads TGTGCCAGCAGACCCTGGGACGCCTCGTCGGCCCTCCACTTT.

The CDR3 is CASSQALGLPREQYF. CDR3 bases: TGTGCCAGCAGCCAAGCTTTAGGCCTCCCGAGGGAGCAGTACTTC. This rearrangement joins TRBV14 to TRBJ2-7; no reliable D call. The germline V gene has CDR1 SGHDN and CDR2 FVKESK. The CDR3 covers 15 residues. V was clipped by 1 base and J by 7 bases, with 17 bases between them.

V gene TRBV5-1 combines with J gene TRBJ1-4; 9 nucleotides align to TRBD1. This CDR3 has 14 residues. The germline V gene encodes CDR1 SGHRS and CDR2 YFSETQ. J gave up 8 bases and V 0 bases, and 2 bases lay outside the gene matches. CDR3 protein: CASSLDGTGEKLFF. The CDR3 coding sequence is TGCGCCAGCAGCTTGGACGGGACAGGGGAAAAACTGTTTTTT.

The rearrangement uses TRBV5-5 and TRBJ2-1, with 8 bases aligning to TRBD2. CDR3 length: 17 amino acids. In germline, CDR1 is SGHKS, CDR2 YYEKEE (reference sequence). Unmatched junction bases numbered 9, after V lost 0 bases and J lost 4 bases. Here the CDR3 reads CASSLVSGRVRYNEQFF. The CDR3 region has the DNA TGTGCCAGCAGCTTGGTCTCCGGGAGGGTCCGATACAATGAGCAGTTCTTC.

In its sample, this clonotype was seen once. The V call is TRBV20-1, the J call TRBJ2-1; TRBD2 might be the D (5 bases). Germline lookup yields CDR1 DFQATT and CDR2 SNEGSKA (reference sequence). This CDR3 comprises 16 residues. Trimming took off 5 bases at V and 2 bases at J, with 19 bases between the two ends. The CDR3 spells CSARREWTPTYNEQFF. The CDR3 DNA is TGCAGTGCTCGAAGAGAGTGGACTCCTACCTACAATGAGCAGTTCTTC.

The gene calls are TRBV9 and TRBJ2-2, with D hard to call. This CDR3 region has 16 residues. Germline lookup yields CDR1 SGDLS and CDR2 YYNGEE. The ends were cut back, 0 bases at V and 1 base at J, with 10 bases in the middle. In nucleotides, the CDR3 is TGTGCCAGCAGCGTAGGTCTCCGGCAGAACACCGGGGAGCTGTTTTTT. Its protein product is CASSVGLRQNTGELFF.

The J gene is TRBJ1-4, the V gene TRBV12-3 or TRBV12-4; 9 nucleotides align to TRBD1. CDR3 length: 15 amino acids. V gave up 3 bases and J gave up 5 bases; unmatched junction bases: 4. The CDR3 loop reads CASSLDRGRNEKLFF. In DNA, the CDR3 is TGTGCCAGCAGTTTGGACAGGGGCCGGAATGAAAAACTGTTTTTT.

The CDR3: CASSQAAARTDTQYF. The CDR3 DNA sequence: TGTGCCAGCAGCCAGGCAGCCGCCCGCACAGATACGCAGTATTTT. The V gene is TRBV3-1, the J gene TRBJ2-3; D not certain. Per the germline V gene, CDR1 is LGHDT and CDR2 is YNNKEL (reference sequence). The germline V and J ends were trimmed by 3 bases and 1 base, with 11 bases remaining between them. The CDR3 contains 15 residues.

The rearrangement uses TRBV25-1 and TRBJ1-1; D call uncertain. In germline, CDR1 is MGHDK, CDR2 SYGVNS. Trimming took off 10 bases at V and 1 base at J, with 13 bases between the two ends. CDR3 size: 13 residues. The CDR3 protein is CATSPGENTEAFF. The CDR3 DNA sequence: TGTGCCACCTCTCCCGGGGAGAACACTGAAGCTTTCTTT.